This entry lists 20 T cell receptor beta chains sequenced from one sample in a study of blood T cell repertoires in COVID-19. Here immunoSEQ multiplex PCR was the method, and the copy in TCRdb shows in-frame clones only, minus some. The sample records roughly 100,000 clones, around 79% being singletons. The specimen sequenced was peripheral blood. The receptors come from a woman older than 75 with active or convalescent COVID-19.

The chain carries TRBV11-1 and TRBJ2-5; TRBD2 matches 11 bases. V lost 4 bases and J lost 3; bases outside the gene matches: 4. The CDR3 covers 15 residues. Germline V gene data show CDR1 as SGHAT and CDR2 as FQDESV (reference sequence). The CDR3 protein is CASSSLAGGEETQYF. The CDR3 coding sequence is TGTGCCAGCAGCTCTCTAGCGGGAGGTGAAGAGACCCAGTACTTC.

This chain connects TRBV6-1 to TRBJ2-7, with 9 nucleotides matching TRBD2. The CDR3 is 18 amino acids. The J segment lost 2 bases and the V segment lost 0 bases, leaving 11 bases of the junction unmatched. Germline assignment: CDR1 MNHNS and CDR2 SASEGT. For the CDR3, the DNA is TGTGCCAGCAGTGAAGCGCTTAGAAGATTAGCGGGAGCCTACGAGCAGTACTTC. This translates into CASSEALRRLAGAYEQYF.

This clone was seen a single time. CDR3 loop: CASRPPGGNEQFF. Here the CDR3 DNA reads TGTGCCAGTAGACCACCAGGGGGCAATGAGCAGTTCTTC. J is TRBJ2-1 and V is TRBV19; 7 positions agree with TRBD1. Germline lookup yields CDR1 LNHDA and CDR2 SQIVND (reference sequence). The CDR3 is 13 residues long. With V trimmed by 6 bases and J by 6 bases, 5 bases remained unmatched. Looking up the rest from reference TRBV19 and TRBJ2-1 gives the full variable domain: DGGITQSPKYLFRKEGQNVTLSCEQNLNHDAMYWYRQDPGQGLRLIYYSQIVNDFQKGDIAEGYSVSREKKESFPLTVTSAQKNPTAFYLCASRPPGGNEQFFGPGTRLTVL.

A few counts support this clone. The gene calls are TRBV9 and TRBJ1-1; D is ambiguous. The CDR3 totals 15 residues. CDR1 is SGDLS, CDR2 YYNGEE, per germline. V shed 0 bases and J shed 0 bases, with 9 bases lying between them. CDR3 residues: CASSVDRIMNTEAFF. DNA for the CDR3: TGTGCCAGCAGCGTAGACAGAATCATGAACACTGAAGCTTTCTTT. Using reference TRBV9 and TRBJ1-1 for the parts outside the CDR3, the full variable domain is DSGVTQTPKHLITATGQRVTLRCSPRSGDLSVYWYQQSLDQGLQFLIQYYNGEERAKGNILERFSAQQFPDLHSELNLSSLELGDSALYFCASSVDRIMNTEAFFGQGTRLTVV.

This rearrangement joins TRBV28 to TRBJ1-5, with 8 nucleotides matching TRBD1. CDR1 MDHEN and CDR2 SYDVKM come from the germline V gene. V was pared by 8 bases and J by 5 bases, with 2 bases of the junction left unmatched. This CDR3 comprises 12 residues. The CDR3 DNA reads as TGTGCCAGCTCACAGGGGGATCAGCCCCAGCATTTT. The encoded protein is CASSQGDQPQHF.

The chain carries TRBV18 and TRBJ2-7, with D possibly matching TRBD2 (6 bases). V lost 2 bases, J lost 9 bases, and 20 bases lay in between. The CDR3 runs 15 residues. The V gene's germline CDR1 is KGHSH and CDR2 LQKENI. The CDR3 DNA follows: TGTGCCAGCTCACCAGGAGGCGGGGCGGGCGTCCGGCAGTACTTC. Encoded protein: CASSPGGGAGVRQYF.

This chain links TRBV28 with TRBJ2-7; 7 bases line up with TRBD2. Germline CDR1 MDHEN, CDR2 SYDVKM. The V gene end was trimmed by 5 bases and the J gene end by 0 bases; junction bases not matched to a gene: 10. The CDR3 has 16 amino acids. For the CDR3, the DNA is TGTGCCAGCAGTGTGGGGGGACTACTAAGCTCCTACGAGCAGTACTTC. This translates into CASSVGGLLSSYEQYF.

The rearrangement links TRBV6-5 to TRBJ2-1; TRBD2 agrees at 8 bases. This CDR3 is 15 amino acids long. Germline V gene data show CDR1 as MNHEY and CDR2 as SVGAGI. The junction had 8 bases not matched to a gene; V was cut back by 6 bases and J by 4 bases. The chain's CDR3 is CASRKAGVVYNEQFF. Here the CDR3 DNA reads TGTGCCAGCAGGAAAGCGGGAGTCGTTTACAATGAGCAGTTCTTC.

As regards this clone: At one end the junction does not follow the germline gene, possibly because of a read error. The rearrangement joins TRBV5-1 to TRBJ2-7; TRBD2 aligns across 8 bases. Per germline, CDR1 SGHRS and CDR2 YFSETQ. The CDR3 is 14 residues long. CDR3 in amino acids: CASSFSGTYYEQYF. As DNA, the CDR3 is TGTGCCAGCAGCTTTAGCGGGACCTACTACGAGCAGTACTTC.

The V call is TRBV5-1, the J call TRBJ2-3; possible D gene TRBD2, 7 bases. V was shortened by 6 bases and J by 4 bases, with 18 bases between the two germline ends. CDR1 SGHRS and CDR2 YFSETQ come from the germline V gene. The CDR3 is 15 residues long. CDR3 protein: CASNWGGGPADTQYF. The CDR3 coding sequence is TGCGCCAGCAACTGGGGCGGGGGCCCGGCAGATACGCAGTATTTT.

About this clone itself: At one of its ends the junction is not consistent with the germline gene, which may arise from a read error. This chain joins TRBV5-1 and TRBJ1-2; D may be TRBD1 (5 bases). This CDR3 has 16 amino acids. CDR1 is SGHRS and CDR2 is YFSETQ in the germline V gene. Written as DNA, the CDR3 is TGTGCCAGCAGCTTGGCCAGCGACAGATTCAACTATGGCTACACCTTC. Amino acid sequence: CASSLASDRFNYGYTF.

CDR3 DNA: TGTGCCAGCAGCCCGGGACTAGCTCTATACGAGCAGTACTTC. Protein product: CASSPGLALYEQYF. The chain combines TRBV11-2 with TRBJ2-7; 9 bases map to TRBD2. There are 14 residues in the CDR3. V dropped 5 bases and J dropped 4; count of bases not matched to a gene: 6. Germline CDR1 is SGHAT and CDR2 is FQNNGV.

The chain combines TRBV4-3 with TRBJ2-1; D gene unclear. The V and J ends lost 4 bases and 6 bases respectively, with 10 bases between them. CDR3 length: 13 amino acids. Looked up from germline, CDR1 is LGHNA and CDR2 is YSLEER. The CDR3 coding sequence is TGCGCCAGCAGCCGGAGCCTAGGCAATGAGCAGTTCTTC. Translation gives CASSRSLGNEQFF.

J is TRBJ1-1 and V is TRBV2; TRBD1 matches at 8 bases. CDR3 size: 14 residues. Germline CDR1 is SNHLY and CDR2 is FYNNEI. V shed 6 bases and J 5 bases; nucleotides not matched to a gene: 8. CDR3 coding DNA: TGTGCCAGCAGCCAAAGGACAGGGAGGACTGAAGCTTTCTTT. It translates to CASSQRTGRTEAFF.

The chain joins TRBV5-1 to TRBJ2-7, with 9 bases lining up with TRBD2. The CDR3 totals 18 residues. From germline, CDR1 is SGHRS and CDR2 YFSETQ. The ends lost 1 base at V and 0 bases at J; junction bases unmatched: 11. CDR3 amino acids: CASSLRSDLAGYSYEQYF. Written as DNA, the CDR3 is TGCGCCAGCAGCTTGAGGTCGGATCTAGCGGGGTACTCCTACGAGCAGTACTTC. Full variable domain (rest looked up from reference TRBV5-1 and TRBJ2-7): KAGVTQTPRYLIKTRGQQVTLSCSPISGHRSVSWYQQTPGQGLQFLFEYFSETQRNKGNFPGRFSGRQFSNSRSEMNVSTLELGDSALYLCASSLRSDLAGYSYEQYFGPGTRLTVT.

The chain uses TRBV19 and TRBJ2-5; maybe TRBD1 (6 bases). Trimming took 5 bases from V and 5 from J, leaving 12 bases between them. This CDR3 spans 13 amino acids. The germline V gene has CDR1 LNHDA and CDR2 SQIVND (reference sequence). Here the CDR3 reads CASSQDSGETQYF. The CDR3 DNA sequence: TGTGCCAGTAGTCAGGACAGTGGCGAGACCCAGTACTTC.

The chain has TRBV24-1 and TRBJ2-1; tentatively, D is TRBD2 (5 bases). Germline V lookup: CDR1 KGHDR, CDR2 SFDVKD. V was pared by 3 bases and J by 8 bases, with 10 bases between. CDR3 length: 13 amino acids. CDR3: CATSDIARHEQFF. DNA for the CDR3: TGTGCCACCAGTGATATAGCGAGACATGAGCAGTTCTTC.

A single count supports this clone. The chain joins TRBV4-1 to TRBJ2-6; 11 bases agree with TRBD1. V was clipped by 1 base and J by 0 bases; unmatched bases: 8. CDR1 and CDR2 (germline): MGHRA, YSYEKL. The CDR3 extends over 20 amino acids. The CDR3 nucleotides read TGCGCCAGCAGCCAAGGGGGGACAGGGGGATTAGGCTCTGGGGCCAACGTCCTGACTTTC. Encoded protein: CASSQGGTGGLGSGANVLTF.

The genes are TRBV7-3 and TRBJ1-2, with 7 bases aligning to TRBD1. V shed 4 bases, J shed 2 bases, and the junction held 1 base outside the gene matches. The CDR3 totals 13 residues. CDR1 and CDR2 (germline): SGHTA, FQGTGA. The CDR3 DNA reads TGTGCCAGCAGCTCGGGACAGAACTATGGCTACACCTTC. Translation: CASSSGQNYGYTF. Full variable domain (rest looked up from reference TRBV7-3 and TRBJ1-2): GAGVSQTPSNKVTEKGKYVELRCDPISGHTALYWYRQSLGQGPEFLIYFQGTGAADDSGLPNDRFFAVRPEGSVSTLKIQRTERGDSAVYLCASSSGQNYGYTFGSGTRLTVV.

The chain has TRBV29-1 and TRBJ1-2; D gene ambiguous. This CDR3 has 10 amino acids. The germline V gene has CDR1 SQVTM and CDR2 ANQGSEA. The V end was cut by 4 bases, the J end by 6 bases, with 6 bases between. The CDR3 here is CSVGTDGYTF. The CDR3 DNA follows: TGCAGCGTTGGCACAGATGGCTACACCTTC. Together with reference TRBV29-1 and TRBJ1-2, the CDR3 gives the full variable domain: SAVISQKPSRDICQRGTSLTIQCQVDSQVTMMFWYRQQPGQSLTLIATANQGSEATYESGFVIDKFPISRPNLTFSTLTVSNMSPEDSSIYLCSVGTDGYTFGSGTRLTVV.